This T cell receptor beta chain was sequenced during a study of Graves' ophthalmopathy and Graves' hyperthyroidism. Study details: Samples of peripheral blood were obtained at initial diagnosis, prior to treatment of any kind. Findings of the study overall: The model flagged ophthalmopathy progression at 65% to 71% sensitivity and around 77% specificity.

RNA transcripts served as template for amplifying TCR beta CDR3 sequences. The first-round RT-PCR employed HTBI primers together with the Qiagen OneStep RT-PCR kit. A multiplex PCR was then performed as the second round. Each CDR3 protein gets one entry after TCRdb re-called the multiplex PCR reads with MiXCR. This table holds some 520,000 distinct CDR3 sequences, roughly an eighth found once. This clonotype was counted once. Its antigen is not identified. Clinicians made diagnoses from clinical symptoms, serum thyroxine, TRAb, thyroid ultrasound and orbital computed tomography. The sequence derives from a woman in her twenties or thirties with Graves' ophthalmopathy. The sample was blood.

The chain's CDR3 is CASSLGTADYGYTF. CDR3 DNA: TGTGCCAGCAGCCTCGGGACGGCGGACTATGGCTACACCTTC. V usage is TRBV6-1 and J usage is TRBJ1-2, with D tentatively TRBD1 (5 bases). The ends were cut back, 6 bases at V and 3 bases at J, with 14 bases in the middle. The CDR3 length is 14 residues. CDR1 is MNHNS, CDR2 SASEGT, per germline.